Presented here are 12 T cell receptor beta chains from one specimen sequenced in a study of response to subunit inactivated influenza vaccine. TCRdb redid the calling of the RT-PCR reads with MiXCR, one entry per CDR3 protein. The sample has over 450,000 distinct CDR3 sequences; under 15% are singletons. The sequenced sample was PBMCs from blood, obtained 40 to 50 days after vaccination. These receptors were taken from a man over 45 who received an inactivated influenza vaccine.

V usage is TRBV28 and J usage is TRBJ2-7; no firm D call. The CDR3 length is 14 residues. Trimming took off 4 bases at V and 1 base at J, with 11 bases between the two ends. From germline, CDR1 is MDHEN and CDR2 SYDVKM. The CDR3 protein is CASSYRALSYEQYF. As DNA, the CDR3 is TGTGCCAGCAGTTACCGGGCACTATCCTACGAGCAGTACTTC.

This chain links TRBV7-3 with TRBJ1-1, with D hard to call. Trimming took 1 base from V and 3 from J, leaving 6 bases between them. The CDR3 sequence is 13 residues long. Germline V gives CDR1 SGHTA, CDR2 FQGTGA. For the CDR3, the DNA is TGTGCCAGCAGCTTAAGCCGGGACACTGAAGCTTTCTTT. It codes for CASSLSRDTEAFF.

This clonotype was recorded at least ten times. V and J are TRBV10-3 and TRBJ2-5; unclear D gene. CDR3 length: 15 amino acids. Germline CDR1 reads ENHRY; CDR2 reads SYGVKD. The ends were cut back, 6 bases at V and 1 base at J, with 15 bases in the middle. The CDR3 DNA reads TGTGCCATCAGCGACCCCGGCGTTGCCCAAGAGACCCAGTACTTC. As protein: CAISDPGVAQETQYF.

The rearrangement links TRBV5-1 to TRBJ2-3; unclear D gene. V was cut by 0 bases and J by 1 base, with 6 bases left in between. There are 14 residues in the CDR3. Germline CDR1 and CDR2: SGHRS and YFSETQ. For the CDR3, the DNA is TGCGCCAGCAGCTTGGAGACTGGCACAGATACGCAGTATTTT. Translated: CASSLETGTDTQYF.

In its sample, this clonotype was seen a few times. CDR3 region: CASSVGVSRGQYF. DNA for the CDR3: TGTGCCAGCAGCGTCGGGGTCTCGCGCGGGCAGTACTTC. The chain employs TRBV7-2 and TRBJ2-7, with D perhaps matching TRBD2 (5 bases). The CDR3 consists of 13 residues. V dropped 5 bases and J dropped 9 bases, with 17 bases sitting between them. Germline V gives CDR1 SGHTA, CDR2 FQGNSA. The complete variable domain, with remaining parts taken from reference TRBV7-2 and TRBJ2-7, reads GAGVSQSPSNKVTEKGKDVELRCDPISGHTALYWYRQSLGQGLEFLIYFQGNSAPDKSGLPSDRFSAERTGGSVSTLTIQRTQQEDSAVYLCASSVGVSRGQYFGPGTRLTVT.

This clonotype has only a few counts. The chain carries TRBV6-5 and TRBJ2-7; the match to TRBD1 covers 7 bases. With 3 bases clipped from V and 2 bases from J, the junction kept 4 bases outside the gene matches. Germline V CDR1 and CDR2: MNHEY, SVGAGI. This CDR3 region has 14 residues. The CDR3 sequence is CASSYGTATYEQYF. The DNA for the CDR3 is TGTGCCAGCAGTTATGGGACAGCGACCTACGAGCAGTACTTC.

The chain employs TRBV6-2 or TRBV6-3 and TRBJ1-5, with TRBD1 identical over 11 bases. V lost 9 bases and J lost 5; bases outside the gene matches: 3. The length of the CDR3 is 13 residues. Germline CDR1 is MNHEY and CDR2 is SVGEGT. The CDR3 here is CASTDRGHQPQHF. CDR3 sequence (DNA): TGTGCCAGTACGGACAGGGGGCATCAGCCCCAGCATTTT.

This clonotype was counted only a few times. The J gene is TRBJ2-2, the V gene TRBV4-3; weak D call: TRBD2 (7 bases). The CDR3 contains 15 residues. Trimming removed 8 bases at V and 4 bases at J, with 17 bases between. Germline values: CDR1 LGHNA, CDR2 YSLEER. CDR3 DNA sequence: TGCGCCAGCCGAAAGGGGGGGGCGGTCACCGGGGAGCTGTTTTTT. This sequence encodes CASRKGGAVTGELFF.

This clonotype was counted at least ten times. The chain couples TRBV12-3 or TRBV12-4 to TRBJ2-3, with a tentative D call TRBD2 (6 bases). Trimming removed 6 bases from V and 4 bases from J, with 14 bases in between. CDR3 length: 14 residues. CDR3 sequence (DNA): TGTGCCAGCAGAGCTAGCGTAAGCCCAGATACGCAGTATTTT. It specifies CASRASVSPDTQYF.

V is TRBV20-1 and J is TRBJ1-1, with D maybe TRBD1 (5 bases). This CDR3 contains 14 residues. The germline CDR1 and CDR2 sequences are DFQATT and SNEGSKA (reference sequence). Trimming removed 1 base at V and 1 base at J, with 10 bases between. CDR3 sequence: CSARGKGENTEAFF. The CDR3 nucleotides are TGCAGTGCTAGAGGGAAAGGGGAGAACACTGAAGCTTTCTTT.

The chain is built from TRBV4-1 and TRBJ2-3; possibly TRBD1 or TRBD2 for D (7 bases each). In germline, CDR1 is MGHRA, CDR2 YSYEKL. V lost 1 base and J 0 bases, leaving 14 bases between the germline ends. CDR3 length: 17 residues. Here the CDR3 reads CASSQGGGQLSTDTQYF. The CDR3 nucleotides read TGCGCCAGCAGCCAAGGGGGGGGACAGCTAAGCACAGATACGCAGTATTTT.

This clonotype was observed a handful of times. The rearrangement uses TRBV20-1 and TRBJ2-7; no firm D call. Germline loops: CDR1 DFQATT, CDR2 SNEGSKA (reference sequence). The CDR3 runs 11 residues. Trimming took 4 bases from V and 1 from J, leaving 5 bases between them. In DNA form, the CDR3 reads TGCAGTGCTACGCGGTCCTACGAGCAGTACTTC. Its protein product is CSATRSYEQYF.